Described below is a single TCR beta chain sequence and its context. Its specificity is not known. PCR primers comprised 60 Vbeta and 13 Jbeta primers. Assay: immunoSEQ multiplex PCR; the TCRdb copy retains only in-frame clones and omits some. The clone table shows 130,000 to 150,000 clones, with the ten largest holding 0.75% to 1%. V was cut by 0 bases and J by 8 bases, with 13 bases left in between. The germline CDR1 and CDR2 sequences are SGHDN and FVKESK. There are 14 residues in the CDR3. The data belong to a study of cytomegalovirus exposure and HLA in healthy donors. Study information: Clustering assigned 70% to 90% of the 350 to 450 genotyped donors to the Caucasian-associated ancestry cluster.

Notes on the study in general: Several of the most significant clusters were apparently associated with common viral pathogens in a later analysis. In a later analysis, TCR beta V- and J-gene trimming showed a link to a missense DCLRE1C variant. In a later analysis, about 17,000 TCR beta sequences were associated with HLA alleles at 0.05 false discovery rate.

This TCR was sampled from a male donor in good health and CMV-seronegative. V gene TRBV14 combines with J gene TRBJ1-1, with D hard to call. The sequenced sample was PBMCs. Here the CDR3 reads CASSQDAGSWEAFF. The CDR3 coding sequence is TGTGCCAGCAGCCAAGATGCGGGATCTTGGGAAGCTTTCTTT.